These T cell receptor beta chains were read from a single sample in a study of regulatory dendritic cells for organ transplantation. These TCRs' antigens remain unknown. Sequencing used immunoSEQ multiplex PCR; TCRdb keeps in-frame clones, though not all of them. The profile covers about 12,000 clones, with around 92% appearing a single time and 0.22% taken by the ten largest. Material: naive CD8+ T cells from blood cultured with regulatory dendritic cells. These receptors were taken from a human donor in good health. Each CDR3 is given with its conserved first and last residue. The D gene is left open where the match is weak. The listing skips clone size in some rows; elsewhere it reads once, few, many or a size class.

TRBJ1-2	.	TRBV5-6	.	CAGSLAVGGYGYTF	TGTGCCGGCAGCTTGGCAGTGGGAGGCTATGGCTACACCTTC
TRBJ1-2	.	TRBV7-9	.	CASSLPDGYGYTF	TGTGCCAGCAGCTTACCAGATGGATATGGCTACACCTTC
TRBJ1-3	.	TRBV7-9	.	CASSLLSYGAGNTIYF	TGTGCCAGCAGCCTCTTGTCTTACGGGGCTGGAAACACCATATATTTT
TRBJ2-7	.	TRBV7-9	.	CASSIPGDYEQYF	TGTGCCAGCAGCATTCCGGGAGACTACGAGCAGTACTTC
TRBJ2-7	.	TRBV15	.	CATSPLLQGLEDEQYF	TGTGCCACCAGCCCCCTGTTGCAGGGCCTTGAGGACGAGCAGTACTTC
TRBJ2-7	.	TRBV9	.	CASSPEGSPLSASYEQYF	TGTGCCAGCAGCCCAGAGGGTTCACCGCTCAGCGCATCCTACGAGCAGTACTTC
TRBJ1-2	.	TRBV9	.	CASSEPRGEGYYGYTF	TGTGCCAGCAGCGAGCCGAGGGGGGAAGGTTACTATGGCTACACCTTC
TRBJ2-3	.	TRBV27	.	CASSPDLLAPVGDTQYF	TGTGCCAGCAGTCCCGACCTCCTAGCCCCCGTAGGGGATACGCAGTATTTT
TRBJ1-6	.	TRBV7-9	.	CASSFELLTHNSPLHF	TGTGCCAGCAGCTTCGAGCTCCTTACTCATAATTCACCCCTCCACTTT
TRBJ1-3	TRBD1	TRBV10-2	few	CASSETGGGNTIYF	TGCGCCAGCAGTGAGACAGGGGGAGGAAACACCATATATTTT
TRBJ2-7	.	TRBV6-6	.	CASSYLGSEQYF	TGTGCCAGCAGTTACCTAGGATCCGAGCAGTACTTC
TRBJ2-1	.	TRBV4-2	.	CASSQDTGVAYNEQFF	TGTGCCAGCAGCCAAGATACCGGGGTAGCCTACAATGAGCAGTTCTTC
TRBJ2-5	.	TRBV4-1	.	CASSQEGREQETQYF	TGCGCCAGCAGCCAAGAAGGCCGGGAGCAAGAGACCCAGTACTTC
TRBJ2-7	.	TRBV7-9	few	CASSLVELAYEQYF	TGTGCCAGCAGCTTAGTAGAGTTGGCCTACGAGCAGTACTTC
TRBJ1-1	.	TRBV14	.	CASSQDWLGTEAFF	TGTGCCAGCAGCCAAGATTGGTTGGGGACAGAAGCTTTCTTT
TRBJ2-5	TRBD2	TRBV7-2	.	CASSLELASGPSQTQYF	TGTGCCAGCAGCTTAGAATTGGCTAGCGGGCCCTCGCAGACCCAGTACTTC
TRBJ1-1	.	TRBV4-2	few	CASSQVGLAFF	TGTGCCAGCAGCCAAGTGGGGTTAGCTTTCTTT